Detailed here is one T cell receptor beta chain. The sample comes from a study of blood T cell repertoires in COVID-19. As for the study in general: Samples came from the United States, Italy and Spain, spanning acute and convalescent COVID-19. From T cells, B-cell-depleted T cells, or PBMCs came the material, which was cDNA or gDNA.

V gave up 2 bases and J gave up 4 bases; unmatched junction bases: 2. This CDR3 comprises 14 residues. Per the germline V gene, CDR1 is LGHNA and CDR2 is YNFKEQ. In the authors' workflow: Nucleated cell number was recorded as an estimate derived from reference gene primer amplification. Only in-frame clones appear in the TCRdb table, and some are missing; sequencing was by immunoSEQ multiplex PCR. V, J and clone size reflect that table, while D and trimming were determined from the DNA. The table lists about 250,000 clones, 88% of them singletons. The receptor's source is a woman aged 25 to 39 with COVID-19, enrolled during active disease. This sequence joins TRBV4-2 and TRBJ1-5; 7 positions agree with TRBD1. The specimen sequenced was peripheral blood. This CDR3 is CASSQTGVNQPQHF. The CDR3 nucleotides read TGTGCCAGCAGCCAAACAGGGGTTAATCAGCCCCAGCATTTT.